These T cell receptor beta chains were read from a single sample in a study of T cell responses to AZD1222 COVID-19 vaccine. Clones were sequenced by immunoSEQ multiplex PCR, and TCRdb holds only the in-frame ones, with some missing. This sample yields around 140,000 clones, of which 80% to 95% are seen a single time; roughly 3.4% belongs to the top ten. This specimen consisted of peripheral blood, obtained 28 days after the second AZD1222 dose. These receptors were collected from an adult who received the AZD1222 COVID-19 vaccine. Each CDR3 is given with its conserved first and last residue. Fields, in order: V gene, J gene, clone size, D gene, CDR3 protein, CDR3 DNA. A D gene is named only where the DNA matches it firmly. Rows give clone size only sometimes, using once, few, many, or a class for an expanded clone.

TRBV27	TRBJ2-7	NA	NA	CASSSPGTGPPYEQYF	TGTGCCAGCAGTTCTCCAGGGACGGGGCCGCCCTACGAGCAGTACTTC
TRBV7-2	TRBJ1-6	NA	NA	CASSLEAQGGSPLHF	TGTGCCAGCAGCTTAGAGGCCCAAGGGGGATCACCCCTCCACTTT
TRBV6-6	TRBJ2-1	NA	TRBD2	CASSYPKSGRVHEQFF	TGTGCCAGCAGTTACCCCAAGAGCGGGAGAGTCCATGAGCAGTTCTTC
TRBV28	TRBJ1-2	NA	NA	CASTPFSGTLYGYTF	TGTGCCAGCACCCCATTCTCCGGGACTCTCTATGGCTACACCTTC
TRBV30	TRBJ2-6	NA	TRBD1	CAWSSTGVTASGANVLTF	TGTGCCTGGAGTTCGACAGGGGTCACTGCCTCTGGGGCCAACGTCCTGACTTTC
TRBV5-6	TRBJ1-4	NA	TRBD1	CASSLQGYHEKLFF	TGTGCCAGCAGCCTACAGGGGTATCATGAAAAACTGTTTTTT
TRBV27	TRBJ2-1	NA	TRBD2	CASSFITSGAYNEQFF	TGTGCCAGCAGTTTCATCACTAGCGGGGCCTACAATGAGCAGTTCTTC
TRBV29-1	TRBJ2-1	NA	NA	CSGSQTQGAEQFF	TGCAGCGGGTCTCAGACGCAAGGGGCTGAGCAGTTCTTC
TRBV6-2/TRBV6-3	TRBJ2-7	NA	TRBD2	CASSSHGEGSYEQYF	TGTGCCAGCAGCTCCCACGGGGAGGGGTCCTACGAGCAGTACTTC
TRBV20-1	TRBJ2-5	NA	NA	CSARYPTQYF	TGCAGTGCTAGATACCCAACCCAGTACTTC
TRBV27	TRBJ2-7	few	NA	CASSLAGLRNEQYF	TGTGCCAGCAGTTTAGCAGGGCTAAGGAACGAGCAGTACTTC
TRBV4-2	TRBJ1-3	NA	NA	CASSQETAGAPSGNTIYF	TGTGCCAGCAGCCAAGAAACGGCAGGGGCCCCCTCTGGAAACACCATATATTTT
TRBV18	TRBJ2-3	NA	TRBD1	CASSPLSGTGGDHTQYF	TGTGCCAGCTCACCGCTTTCGGGGACAGGGGGCGATCATACGCAGTATTTT
TRBV27	TRBJ2-2	NA	TRBD2	CASSLSGREVVESPVSRAGELFF	TGTGCCAGCAGTTTATCCGGGCGGGAGGTTGTCGAGAGCCCTGTGTCGAGAGCCGGGGAGCTGTTTTTT
TRBV28	TRBJ1-2	NA	NA	CASRSFGYTF	TGTGCCAGCAGAAGCTTTGGCTACACCTTC
TRBV18	TRBJ1-5	NA	TRBD1	CASSLSSGRQGASQPQHF	TGTGCCAGCTCACTATCGTCCGGGAGACAGGGGGCTAGTCAGCCCCAGCATTTT
TRBV15	TRBJ1-5	NA	NA	CATSSKGTNRQPQHF	TGTGCCACCAGCAGTAAGGGGACGAATCGTCAGCCCCAGCATTTT
TRBV5-1	TRBJ2-5	NA	NA	CASSSRGVEEETQYF	TGCGCCAGCAGCTCACGAGGGGTTGAGGAAGAGACCCAGTACTTC
TRBV7-2	TRBJ2-7	NA	TRBD1	CASSFDRGSMFEQYF	TGTGCCAGCAGCTTCGACAGGGGGAGTATGTTCGAGCAGTACTTC
TRBV27	TRBJ2-1	NA	NA	CASSFGVEQFF	TGTGCCAGCAGTTTCGGGGTTGAGCAGTTCTTC
TRBV6-5	TRBJ1-2	NA	NA	CASSYEVGLPFNGYTF	TGTGCCAGCAGTTATGAGGTGGGACTGCCCTTCAATGGCTACACCTTC
TRBV19	TRBJ1-2	NA	NA	CASSIQGSYGYTF	TGTGCCAGTAGTATACAGGGATCCTATGGCTACACCTTC
TRBV7-6	TRBJ1-2	NA	TRBD1	CASSLAGQTGMSGYTF	TGTGCCAGCAGCTTAGCGGGCCAGACAGGGATGAGTGGCTACACCTTC
TRBV5-4	TRBJ2-3	once	TRBD1	CASSPTGGDTQYF	TGTGCCAGCAGCCCAACAGGGGGAGATACGCAGTATTTT
TRBV9	TRBJ1-1	NA	TRBD1	CASSVGQGGTEAFF	TGTGCCAGCAGCGTGGGACAGGGGGGAACTGAAGCTTTCTTT
TRBV7-2	TRBJ2-5	NA	TRBD2	CASSLLAGTNQETQYF	TGTGCCAGCAGCTTACTAGCGGGAACCAACCAAGAGACCCAGTACTTC
TRBV6-5	TRBJ2-7	NA	NA	CASSYPGYEQYF	TGTGCCAGCAGTTACCCCGGATACGAGCAGTACTTC